This T cell receptor (beta chain) was documented in a study of cytomegalovirus exposure and HLA in healthy donors listed by TCRdb under 2017. For the study in its entirety: An earlier analysis of approximately 590 of the donors reported 250 to 300 Gb of sequence data and roughly 100 million unique TCR beta sequences from some 180 million T cells. All discovery cohort repertoires had been generated on a single sequencing platform. The T cell repertoires of 550 to 850 subjects were profiled by immunosequencing and related to cytomegalovirus serostatus. Of the 300 to 400 genotyped donors, approximately 80% fell in the genetic ancestry cluster associated with self-reported Caucasian donors. Rather than drawing on any new phenotypic data, the later analysis identified candidate immune exposures from TCR beta sequences and the way those sequences occurred across donors. Roughly 5 DR-DQ haplotypes were handled as single units for association and clustering, since linkage in the cohort was strong. High-throughput TCR immunosequencing, statistical association of individual TCRs with disease status, and machine learning were combined to predict cytomegalovirus infection status. A separate validation cohort of over 95 different subjects was used in addition to the approximately 700-subject first cohort. In a later genetic analysis, genome-wide SNP genotypes for about three fifths of the roughly 670 donors were used, and that subset was treated as a discovery cohort. Among about 390 genotyped donors of the cohort, an average of roughly 240,000 unique TCR beta nucleotide sequences were sequenced per donor, about a sixth of them non-productive. Both class I and class II loci were covered by HLA typing, at four-digit resolution. Alongside the repertoire data, information on donor age, sex, ethnicity and CMV serostatus was compiled. The study aimed to test whether signatures of past pathogen exposure could be identified by cataloging public T cell receptors. To study patterns of TCR occurrence, a later analysis re-analyzed previously published TCR beta repertoires from 600 to 750 donors and added high-resolution HLA genotyping. Typing coverage varied by locus: 629-630 donors for A, B, C, DRB1 and DQB1; approximately 500 for DQA1; about 590 for DPA1; roughly 450 for DPB1. An early release that covered more than 550 HLA-typed donors contained approximately 320 gigabases of sequencing data and about 84 million unique TCR sequences. An earlier analysis of around 580 of the donors used high-throughput TCR beta sequencing to judge whether each TCR beta V gene segment behaved as functional or pseudogenic.

Findings and caveats that apply to the study as a whole: Sequencing depth was assumed to be roughly uniform across donors in the presence/absence analyses, though that assumption may not hold. In vitro tests confirmed that a few of the cytomegalovirus-associated TCR beta chains recognize cytomegalovirus antigens. Across donors, most TCR sequences were observed very rarely, whereas some public TCRs were present in many individuals. The cohort was sequenced for TCR beta chains only, and without alpha or paired-chain data the features that could be detected were limited. In an earlier analysis of 587 of the donors, most TCR beta V segments appeared in productive rearrangements about 90% or about 30% of the time, broadly matching IMGT annotations. In a later analysis, HLA-associated TCR beta chains were found to be more clonally expanded and to have lower generation probabilities than equally common non-associated chains. Specific HLA alleles were associated with 15,000 to 20,000 TCR beta sequences at a false discovery rate of 0.05 in a later analysis. Cytomegalovirus status was reported to be diagnosed by the classifier with high specificity and sensitivity in both the original and validation cohorts. In a later genetic analysis, a missense DCLRE1C variant was associated with V-gene and J-gene trimming of TCR beta chains, and the association was replicated in an independent cohort. Because HLA typing was missing for some donors at each locus, association tests included only the typed subset. In a later analysis, several top co-occurrence clusters were reported to appear linked to parvovirus B19, influenza, CMV and Epstein-Barr virus. In a later genetic analysis, fewer N-insertions in productive TCRs were reported among donors in an Asian-associated ancestry cluster than the roughly 670-donor mean. In a later analysis, the rate of TCR association differed among HLA loci, with DRB1 alleles having the most associated TCRs and HLA-C alleles having the fewest. In a later analysis, most CMV-associated TCR beta chains were found to appear HLA-restricted, with HLA associations seemingly driven largely by CMV exposure. A further reported finding was that TCR beta sequences accurately predicted the HLA-A and HLA-B alleles for most subjects in the first cohort. Correlated functional status among segregating V segments might reflect linkage disequilibrium, but an unknown experimental factor could not be ruled out. Some IMGT-functional V segments, including TRBV6-2 and TRBV6-3, could not be told apart with the 87-base-pair reads, so those segments were excluded. When HLA alleles, especially DR and DQ, strongly co-occurred, TCR associations were difficult to assign to individual alleles. The earlier analysis of approximately 590 of the donors excluded roughly 17 rarely observed V segments, including chromosome 9 orphons, because counts were too low. The study gave a list of more than 150 TCR beta chains associated with cytomegalovirus. It was suggested by the authors that the approach could potentially be generalized to other disease states and immunological phenotypes. For the cohort, immune exposure information was limited to CMV serostatus. A cluster of highly shared sequence variants was judged likely to be a technical artifact of the sequencing pipeline.

A word on this clone: The target of this receptor is not known. No qualities accompany the bases; no much larger clone lies one base away.

The cohort was made up of approximately 670 healthy bone marrow donors. Cohort members were all nominally healthy when sampled, although unrecorded immune exposures were likely present. The donor tested CMV seropositive and was one of the 289 seropositive cohort members. Every donor gave a peripheral blood sample, and the peripheral blood mononuclear cells from that sample were used for TCR beta sequencing. The Qiagen DNeasy Blood Extraction Kit was used to extract genomic DNA from the blood cell samples. The receptor library was made with the immunoSEQ multiplex PCR assay. The multiplex PCR relied on a mix of 60 forward primers for TCR Vbeta segments and 13 reverse primers for TCR Jbeta segments. A multiplex PCR assay on genomic DNA amplified the CDR3 region of rearranged TCR beta genes. On the Illumina HiSeq System, the amplified TCR beta libraries were sequenced as 87-base-pair reads. Under the source paper's analysis protocol: A later analysis counted about 80 million unique TCR beta chains across the 500 to 850 repertoires, and 10 million to 11 million of these chains were shared by at least two donors. Raw reads were error-corrected and collapsed into unique sequences with a nearest-neighbor algorithm that merged closely related sequences to remove PCR and sequencing errors. CDR3 sequences were aligned to IMGT reference sequences to assign V, D and J gene segments. For a sequence to be retained, at least a six-nucleotide match to both a V gene segment and a J gene segment was required. A rearrangement counted as productive if the CDR3 had no stop codons and remained in frame with V and J, and every other rearrangement counted as non-productive. CDR3 was defined by IMGT convention, running from the second conserved V-encoded cysteine to the conserved J-encoded phenylalanine. In an earlier analysis of 587 of the donors, sequences lacking an unambiguous match to a single V gene segment were excluded. An earlier analysis of around 600 of the donors classified V segments as functional when productive rearrangements were above 56.7% and as segregating when the standard deviation between donors was above 5%. A statistical classification framework was developed to diagnose cytomegalovirus status using the catalog of TCR beta chain sequences. V and J gene assignment, in a later analysis, came from comparing TCR nucleotide sequences with IMGT/GENE-DB human TR gene sequences. The TCRdist pipeline was used in a later analysis to assign CDR3 sequences and most-parsimonious VDJ recombination scenarios. In a later analysis, each TCR beta chain was defined by its CDR3 amino acid sequence together with its V-gene family, and reads without a unique V-gene family were excluded. In a later analysis, a few hundred highly shared, low-generation-probability nucleotide sequences were removed to address suspected cross-contamination and a sequencing artifact. In a later analysis, a clonal expansion index for each public chain was calculated from normalized within-repertoire ranks of inferred template counts. In a later analysis, generation probabilities were computed using a VDJ recombination model fitted to out-of-frame rearrangements, and the results were checked against IGoR. Hypergeometric tests were used in a later analysis to score TCR-TCR, TCR-HLA and TCR-CMV co-occurrence, with a repertoire-size bias correction applied to the TCR pairs. A later analysis estimated false discovery rates by permuting HLA or CMV assignments 20 times. In a later analysis, co-occurring TCRs were grouped using DBSCAN, and TCRdist sequence similarity was added for clustering within HLA-allele-positive subsets. For co-occurrence clustering, repertoires with fewer than 30,000 or more than 120,000 public chains were excluded, along with about five repertoires with anomalous nucleotide sharing. In its TCRdb copy, this immuneACCESS table keeps in-frame sequences only and misses some clones. Where compared with another copy, unresolved V genes explain less than half of these, and the others have no known cause. That table is the source of V, J and clone size, and D and trimming were worked out from the DNA. Recorded for this sample are some 190,000 clones; over 70% of them occurred a single time. Roughly 1.7% of the sample belongs to the ten largest clones.

For CDR1 and CDR2, the germline V gene lists SQVTM and ANQGSEA. Taken from cysteine to phenylalanine, the CDR3 has 11 residues. Only the CDR3 region is kept as DNA, spanning 33 bases read in frame from base 1. V was cut back by 7 bases and J by 3 bases, leaving a gap of 9 bases between them. The receptor was isolated from a middle-aged man in good health and CMV-seropositive. Sequencing used PBMCs. The chain was built from TRBV29-1 and TRBJ2-5; TRBD1 might be the D gene, on 5 matching bases. At the DNA level, the sequence is TGCAGCGCCTCAGGGAAAGAGACCCAGTACTTC. This yields the protein CSASGKETQYF.